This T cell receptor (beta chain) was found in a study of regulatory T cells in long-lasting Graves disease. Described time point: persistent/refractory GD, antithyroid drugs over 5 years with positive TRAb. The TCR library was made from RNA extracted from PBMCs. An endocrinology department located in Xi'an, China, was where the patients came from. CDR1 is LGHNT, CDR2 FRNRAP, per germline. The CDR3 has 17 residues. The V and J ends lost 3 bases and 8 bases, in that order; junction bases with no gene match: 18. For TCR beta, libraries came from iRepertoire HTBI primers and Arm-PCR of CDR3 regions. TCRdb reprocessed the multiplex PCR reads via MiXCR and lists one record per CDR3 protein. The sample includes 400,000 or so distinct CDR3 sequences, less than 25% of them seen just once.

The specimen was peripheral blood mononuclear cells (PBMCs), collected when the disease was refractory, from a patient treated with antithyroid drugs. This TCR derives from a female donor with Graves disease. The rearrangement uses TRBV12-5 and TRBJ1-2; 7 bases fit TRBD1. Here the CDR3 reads CASGLSFAGQSMEGYTF. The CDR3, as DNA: TGTGCTAGTGGTTTAAGCTTCGCGGGACAGTCTATGGAGGGCTACACCTTC.